Listed below are T cell receptor beta chains from one sample, sequenced in a study of control samples from healthy donors and cancer patients. Some clones are missing from TCRdb's copy, which holds only in-frame ones; the method was immunoSEQ multiplex PCR. The sample contains about 100,000 clones, around 89% of which appear only once. Sequenced input: blood. These receptor sequences come from a man aged 30-40 years in good health. The CDR3 runs from the conserved cysteine through the conserved F or W. The D gene is left open where the match is weak. Clone sizes are given selectively: once, few, many, or a class where the clone is expanded.

clone size	V gene	J gene	D gene	CDR3 protein	CDR3 DNA
few	TRBV24-1	TRBJ1-6	NA	CATSDLSECKRRYNSPLHF	TGTGCCACCAGTGATTTATCCGAGTGTAAGCGAAGGTATAATTCACCCCTCCACTTT
once	TRBV2	TRBJ2-4	TRBD1	CASSEGTGTVTKNIQYF	TGTGCCAGCAGTGAAGGGACAGGGACCGTGACCAAAAACATTCAGTACTTC
NA	TRBV7-2	TRBJ1-5	NA	CASSLVVMGNQPQHF	TGTGCCAGCAGCCTGGTCGTCATGGGAAATCAGCCCCAGCATTTT
few	TRBV27	TRBJ1-6	NA	CASSWPNSPLHF	TGTGCCAGCAGTTGGCCTAATTCACCCCTCCACTTT
NA	TRBV11-2	TRBJ2-1	TRBD1	CASSRDRDRNEQFF	TGTGCCAGCTCCCGGGACAGGGACCGCAATGAGCAGTTCTTC
NA	TRBV23-1	TRBJ2-7	NA	CASSQCPWRTYEQYF	TGCGCCAGCAGTCAATGTCCTTGGCGAACGTACGAGCAGTACTTC
NA	TRBV25-1	TRBJ2-2	NA	CASSEYPGSRPLAGELFF	TGTGCCAGCAGTGAATATCCGGGGAGCAGGCCCCTCGCCGGGGAGCTGTTTTTT
NA	TRBV11-2	TRBJ1-1	NA	CASSAPGSNTEAFF	TGTGCCAGCAGCGCGCCGGGCAGCAACACTGAAGCTTTCTTT
NA	TRBV6-4	TRBJ2-2	NA	CASSDSGTGELFF	TGTGCCAGCAGTGACTCGGGCACCGGGGAGCTGTTTTTT
NA	TRBV6-5	TRBJ1-6	NA	CASSFDIISPLHF	TGTGCCAGCAGTTTCGACATCATTTCACCCCTCCACTTT
NA	TRBV27	TRBJ1-5	NA	CASRRRDSNQPQHF	TGTGCCAGCAGGCGAAGGGATAGCAATCAGCCCCAGCATTTT
NA	TRBV3-1/TRBV3-2	TRBJ1-3	TRBD1	CASSQGTGSGHTIYF	TGTGCCAGCAGCCAAGGGACAGGGTCCGGGCACACCATATATTTT
NA	TRBV5-5	TRBJ2-4	TRBD1	CASSQGQGVVNIQYF	TGTGCCAGCAGCCAAGGACAGGGTGTTGTGAACATTCAGTACTTC
NA	TRBV18	TRBJ2-1	TRBD2	CASSPLTSGGQYNEQFF	TGTGCCAGCTCACCATTAACGAGCGGGGGGCAGTACAATGAGCAGTTCTTC
NA	TRBV6-5	TRBJ2-2	NA	CASKTGPIDTGELFF	TGTGCCAGCAAGACAGGTCCAATCGACACCGGGGAGCTGTTTTTT
once	TRBV18	TRBJ1-1	NA	CASSLIGRGVEAFF	TGTGCCAGCTCACTCATTGGACGCGGCGTTGAAGCTTTCTTT
NA	TRBV28	TRBJ1-5	NA	CASSPYQTGQPGEPQHF	TGTGCCAGCAGTCCCTATCAGACAGGACAGCCCGGGGAGCCCCAGCATTTT
NA	TRBV7-6	TRBJ2-7	TRBD1	CASSDGQAYEQYF	TGTGCCAGCAGCGATGGACAGGCATACGAGCAGTACTTC
few	TRBV10-3	TRBJ1-2	NA	CAIRAGTDNYGYTF	TGTGCCATCAGGGCCGGGACGGATAACTATGGCTACACCTTC
NA	TRBV3-1/TRBV3-2	TRBJ1-2	TRBD1	CASSLREFLGTGADYGYTF	TGTGCCAGCAGCCTACGGGAATTTTTGGGGACAGGGGCCGACTATGGCTACACCTTC
once	TRBV5-8	TRBJ2-1	NA	CASSPSPSYNEQFF	TGTGCCAGCAGCCCGTCTCCCTCCTACAATGAGCAGTTCTTC
once	TRBV18	TRBJ1-1	TRBD1	CASSPGTGGLNTEAFF	TGTGCCAGCTCCCCCGGGACAGGGGGGTTGAACACTGAAGCTTTCTTT
few	TRBV4-1	TRBJ1-2	TRBD1	CASSQSQGQLYGYTF	TGCGCCAGCAGCCAAAGCCAGGGACAGCTCTATGGCTACACCTTC
NA	TRBV7-8	TRBJ1-4	TRBD1	CASSLVGTGPEKLFF	TGTGCCAGCAGCTTAGTGGGGACAGGGCCTGAAAAACTGTTTTTT
NA	TRBV20-1	TRBJ2-1	TRBD2	CSASSGGNNEQFF	TGCAGTGCTAGTAGCGGGGGAAATAATGAGCAGTTCTTC
few	TRBV28	TRBJ1-5	NA	CASSRNQPQHF	TGTGCCAGCAGCCGAAATCAGCCCCAGCATTTT
once	TRBV11-2	TRBJ1-4	NA	CASTRGYTNEKLFF	TGTGCCAGCACCCGAGGATATACTAATGAAAAACTGTTTTTT
many	TRBV27	TRBJ2-2	NA	CASSFARDMNTGELFF	TGTGCCAGCAGTTTCGCCCGGGACATGAACACCGGGGAGCTGTTTTTT
NA	TRBV3-1/TRBV3-2	TRBJ1-1	NA	CASSLNLGGPNTEAFF	TGTGCCAGCAGCCTCAATTTAGGGGGGCCGAACACTGAAGCTTTCTTT
NA	TRBV19	TRBJ2-1	TRBD2	CASSLGGGGYGDEQFF	TGTGCCAGTAGCCTGGGCGGGGGGGGTTATGGCGATGAGCAGTTCTTC
NA	TRBV4-1	TRBJ1-2	NA	CASSQPGRSGGYTF	TGCGCCAGCAGCCAACCAGGGAGGTCGGGAGGCTACACCTTC
NA	TRBV5-4	TRBJ1-2	NA	CASSLPGVGYGYTF	TGTGCCAGCAGCCTGCCGGGAGTAGGATATGGCTACACCTTC
NA	TRBV11-2	TRBJ1-1	NA	CASSWEGTEAFF	TGTGCCAGCAGCTGGGAAGGGACTGAAGCTTTCTTT
NA	TRBV5-4	TRBJ1-2	NA	CASSDIYYGYTF	TGTGCCAGCAGCGATATTTACTATGGCTACACCTTC
few	TRBV5-1	TRBJ2-5	TRBD1	CASSLSGTDQETQYF	TGCGCCAGCAGCTTGTCCGGGACAGACCAAGAGACCCAGTACTTC
NA	TRBV11-2	TRBJ1-1	NA	CASSLERPTEAFF	TGTGCCAGCAGCTTAGAGAGACCCACTGAAGCTTTCTTT
NA	TRBV5-4	TRBJ1-6	TRBD1	CASSLNRGDSPLHF	TGTGCCAGCAGCTTAAACAGGGGAGACTCACCCCTCCACTTT
NA	TRBV7-2	TRBJ1-4	NA	CASSLGRASEKLFF	TGTGCCAGCAGCTTAGGCCGGGCGAGTGAAAAACTGTTTTTT
NA	TRBV12-3/TRBV12-4	TRBJ2-5	NA	CATLSPGQETQYF	TGTGCCACCCTGTCTCCGGGCCAAGAGACCCAGTACTTC
NA	TRBV28	TRBJ1-6	TRBD1	CASSSQGGVWTGAKSPLHF	TGTGCCAGCAGTTCTCAGGGTGGCGTATGGACAGGGGCGAAGTCACCCCTCCACTTT
NA	TRBV7-3	TRBJ2-3	TRBD2	CASSPQAGGRADTQYF	TGTGCCAGCAGCCCACAAGCGGGGGGGCGCGCAGATACGCAGTATTTT
NA	TRBV7-6	TRBJ2-1	TRBD1	CASSLRTGGTYNEQFF	TGTGCCAGCAGCTTAAGAACAGGGGGAACCTACAATGAGCAGTTCTTC
NA	TRBV27	TRBJ2-7	NA	CASSWGAFYEQYF	TGTGCCAGCAGTTGGGGGGCATTTTACGAGCAGTACTTC
NA	TRBV7-2	TRBJ1-6	NA	CASSLGGQLNSPLHF	TGTGCCAGCAGCTTAGGCGGACAGCTGAATTCACCCCTCCACTTT